The T cell receptor (beta chain) under discussion was sequenced for a study of low-dose radiotherapy and immunotherapy resistance in tumors. Across the study: Radiation delivery to Cohort 1 consisted of 0.5 Gy per fraction every 2 weeks, summing to 6.5 Gy. Cohort 2 received 1 Gy per fraction every two weeks, totaling 13 Gy over 26 weeks.

TRAV- and TRBV-specific primers, spanning alpha and beta chains, primed first-strand cDNA. Amplification, which lasted approximately 19 PCR cycles, used a constant-region primer and V-primer adapter to amplify TCRs. One entry per CDR3 protein, called by TCRdb with MiXCR from the reads. The sample lists 65,000 to 95,000 distinct CDR3 sequences, about 20% occurring once. Indicated time point: before trial treatment. Low-dose radiotherapy, low-dose cyclophosphamide, aspirin, ipilimumab and nivolumab were all given to the donors. In this sample, this clonotype turned up many times. This TCR was recovered from a male donor with prostate cancer. The sequences come from PBMCs, collected before treatment.

The CDR3 DNA is TGCAGTGCTAGAATTGGGGAGACCCAGTACTTC. Translation: CSARIGETQYF. The rearrangement joins TRBV20-1 to TRBJ2-5; D is ambiguous. Germline V lookup: CDR1 DFQATT, CDR2 SNEGSKA (reference sequence). The CDR3 length is 11 residues. The ends were cut back, 2 bases at V and 5 bases at J, with 6 bases in the middle.